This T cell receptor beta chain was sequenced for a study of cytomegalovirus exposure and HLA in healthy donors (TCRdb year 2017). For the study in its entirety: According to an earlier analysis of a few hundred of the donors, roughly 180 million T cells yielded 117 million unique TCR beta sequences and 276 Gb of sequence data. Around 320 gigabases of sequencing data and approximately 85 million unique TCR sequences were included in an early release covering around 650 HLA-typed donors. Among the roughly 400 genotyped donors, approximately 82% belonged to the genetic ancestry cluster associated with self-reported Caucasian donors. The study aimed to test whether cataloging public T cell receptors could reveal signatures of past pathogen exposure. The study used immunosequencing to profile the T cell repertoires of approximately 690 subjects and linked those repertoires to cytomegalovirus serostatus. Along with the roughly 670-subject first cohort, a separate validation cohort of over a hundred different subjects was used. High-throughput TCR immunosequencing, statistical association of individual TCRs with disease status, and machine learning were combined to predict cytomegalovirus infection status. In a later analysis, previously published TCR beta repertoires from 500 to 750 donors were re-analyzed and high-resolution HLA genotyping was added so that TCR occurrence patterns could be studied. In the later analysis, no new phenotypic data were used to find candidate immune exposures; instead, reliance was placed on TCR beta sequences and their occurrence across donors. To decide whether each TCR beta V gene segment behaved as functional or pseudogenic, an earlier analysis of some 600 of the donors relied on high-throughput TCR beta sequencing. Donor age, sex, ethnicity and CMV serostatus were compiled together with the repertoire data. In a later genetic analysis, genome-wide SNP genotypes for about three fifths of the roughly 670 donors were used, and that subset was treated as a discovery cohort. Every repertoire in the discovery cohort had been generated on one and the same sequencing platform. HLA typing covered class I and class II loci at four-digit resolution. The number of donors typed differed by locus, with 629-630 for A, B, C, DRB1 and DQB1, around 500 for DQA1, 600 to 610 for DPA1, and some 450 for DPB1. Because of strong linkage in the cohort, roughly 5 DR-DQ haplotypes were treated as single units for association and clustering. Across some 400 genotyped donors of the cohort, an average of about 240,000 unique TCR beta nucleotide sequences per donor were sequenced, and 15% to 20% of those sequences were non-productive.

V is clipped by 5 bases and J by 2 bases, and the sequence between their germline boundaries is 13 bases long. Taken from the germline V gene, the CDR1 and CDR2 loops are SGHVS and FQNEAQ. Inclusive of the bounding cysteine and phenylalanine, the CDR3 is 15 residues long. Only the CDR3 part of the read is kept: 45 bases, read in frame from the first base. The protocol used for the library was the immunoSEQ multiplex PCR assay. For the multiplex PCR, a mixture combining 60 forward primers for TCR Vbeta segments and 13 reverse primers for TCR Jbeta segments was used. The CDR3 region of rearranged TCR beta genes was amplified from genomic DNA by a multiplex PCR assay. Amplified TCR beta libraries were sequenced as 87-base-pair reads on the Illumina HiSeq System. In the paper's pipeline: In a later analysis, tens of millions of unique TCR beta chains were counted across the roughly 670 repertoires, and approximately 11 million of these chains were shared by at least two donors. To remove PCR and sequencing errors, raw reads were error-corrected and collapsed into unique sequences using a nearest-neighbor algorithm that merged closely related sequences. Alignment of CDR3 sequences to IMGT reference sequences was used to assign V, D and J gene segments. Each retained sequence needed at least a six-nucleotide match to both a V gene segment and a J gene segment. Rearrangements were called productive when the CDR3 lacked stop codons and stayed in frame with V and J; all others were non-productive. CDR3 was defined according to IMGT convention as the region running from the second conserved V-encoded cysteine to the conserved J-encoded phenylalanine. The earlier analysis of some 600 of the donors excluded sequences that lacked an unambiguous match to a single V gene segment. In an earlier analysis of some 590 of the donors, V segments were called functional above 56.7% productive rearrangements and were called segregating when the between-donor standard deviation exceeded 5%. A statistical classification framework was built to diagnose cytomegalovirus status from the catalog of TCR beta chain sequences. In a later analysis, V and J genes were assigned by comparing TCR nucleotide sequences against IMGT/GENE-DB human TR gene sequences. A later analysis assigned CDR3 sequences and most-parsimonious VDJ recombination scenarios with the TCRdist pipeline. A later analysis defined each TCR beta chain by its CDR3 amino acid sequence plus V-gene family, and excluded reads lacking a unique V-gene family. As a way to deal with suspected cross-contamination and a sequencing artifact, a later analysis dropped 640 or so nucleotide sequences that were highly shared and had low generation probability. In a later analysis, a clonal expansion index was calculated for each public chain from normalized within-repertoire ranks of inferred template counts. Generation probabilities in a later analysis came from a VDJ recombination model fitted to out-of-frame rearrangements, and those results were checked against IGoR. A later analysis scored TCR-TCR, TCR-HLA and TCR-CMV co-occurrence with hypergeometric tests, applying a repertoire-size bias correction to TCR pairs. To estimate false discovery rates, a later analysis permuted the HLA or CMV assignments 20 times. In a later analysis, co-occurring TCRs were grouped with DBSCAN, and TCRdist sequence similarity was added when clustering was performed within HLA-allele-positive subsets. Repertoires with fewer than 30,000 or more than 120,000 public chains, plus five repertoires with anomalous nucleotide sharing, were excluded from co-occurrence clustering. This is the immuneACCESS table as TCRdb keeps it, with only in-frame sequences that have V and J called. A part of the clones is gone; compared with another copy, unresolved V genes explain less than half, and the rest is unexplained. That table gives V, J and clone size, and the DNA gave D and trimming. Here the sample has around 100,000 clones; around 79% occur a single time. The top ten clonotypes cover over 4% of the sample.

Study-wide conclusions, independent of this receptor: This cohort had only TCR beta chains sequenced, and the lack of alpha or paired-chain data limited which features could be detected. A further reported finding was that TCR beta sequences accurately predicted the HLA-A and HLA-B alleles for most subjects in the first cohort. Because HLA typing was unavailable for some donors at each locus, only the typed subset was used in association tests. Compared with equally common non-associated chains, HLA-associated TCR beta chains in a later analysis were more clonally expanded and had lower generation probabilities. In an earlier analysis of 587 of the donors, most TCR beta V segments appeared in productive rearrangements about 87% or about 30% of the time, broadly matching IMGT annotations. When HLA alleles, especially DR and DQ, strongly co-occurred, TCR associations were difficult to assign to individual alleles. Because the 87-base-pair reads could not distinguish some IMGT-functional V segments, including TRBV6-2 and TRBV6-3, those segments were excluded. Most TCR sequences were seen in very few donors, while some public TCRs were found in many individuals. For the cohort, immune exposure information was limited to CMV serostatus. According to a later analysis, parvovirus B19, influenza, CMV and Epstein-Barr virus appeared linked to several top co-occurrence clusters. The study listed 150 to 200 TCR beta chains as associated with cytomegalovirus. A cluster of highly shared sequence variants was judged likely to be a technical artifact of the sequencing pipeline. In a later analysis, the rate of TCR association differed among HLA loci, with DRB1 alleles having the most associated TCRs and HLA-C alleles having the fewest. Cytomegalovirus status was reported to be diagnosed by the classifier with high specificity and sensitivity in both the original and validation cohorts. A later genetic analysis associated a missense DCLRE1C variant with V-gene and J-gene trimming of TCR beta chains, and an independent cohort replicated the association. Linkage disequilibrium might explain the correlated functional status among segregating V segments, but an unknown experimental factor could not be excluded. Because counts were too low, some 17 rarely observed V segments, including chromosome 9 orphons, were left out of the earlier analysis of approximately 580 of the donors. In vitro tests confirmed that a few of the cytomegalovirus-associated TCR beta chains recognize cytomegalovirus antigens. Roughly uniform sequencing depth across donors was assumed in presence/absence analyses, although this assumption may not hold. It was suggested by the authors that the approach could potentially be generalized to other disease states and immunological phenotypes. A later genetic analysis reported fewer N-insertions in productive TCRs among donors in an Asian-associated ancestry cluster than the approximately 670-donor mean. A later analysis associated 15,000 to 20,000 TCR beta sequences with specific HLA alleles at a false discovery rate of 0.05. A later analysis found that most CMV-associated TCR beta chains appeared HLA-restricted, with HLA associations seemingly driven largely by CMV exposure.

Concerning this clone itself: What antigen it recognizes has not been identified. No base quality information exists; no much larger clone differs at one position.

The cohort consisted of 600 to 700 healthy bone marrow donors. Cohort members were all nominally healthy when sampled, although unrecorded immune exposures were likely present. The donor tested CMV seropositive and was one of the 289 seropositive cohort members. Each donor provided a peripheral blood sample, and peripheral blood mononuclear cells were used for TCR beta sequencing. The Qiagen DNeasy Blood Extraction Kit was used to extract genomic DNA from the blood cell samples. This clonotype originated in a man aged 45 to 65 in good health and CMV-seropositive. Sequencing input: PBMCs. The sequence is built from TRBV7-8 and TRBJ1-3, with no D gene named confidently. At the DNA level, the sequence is TGTGCCAGCAGCCTTAGCCGGGAAGCTGGAAACACCATATATTTT. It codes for CASSLSREAGNTIYF.